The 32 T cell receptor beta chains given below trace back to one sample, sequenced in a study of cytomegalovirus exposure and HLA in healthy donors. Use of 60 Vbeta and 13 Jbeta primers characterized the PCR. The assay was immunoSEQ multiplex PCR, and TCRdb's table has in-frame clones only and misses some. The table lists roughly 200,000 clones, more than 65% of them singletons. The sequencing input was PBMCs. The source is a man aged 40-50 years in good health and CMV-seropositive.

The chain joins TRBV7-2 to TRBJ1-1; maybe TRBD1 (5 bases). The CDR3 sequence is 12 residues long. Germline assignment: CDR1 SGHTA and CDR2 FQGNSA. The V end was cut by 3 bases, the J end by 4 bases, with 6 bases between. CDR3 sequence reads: CASSFRVTEAFF. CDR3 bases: TGTGCCAGCAGCTTCAGGGTCACTGAAGCTTTCTTT.

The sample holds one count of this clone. CDR3 sequence (DNA): TGTGCCAGCAGCCACGGGAGTTTCTCCTACAATGAGCAGTTCTTC. Translated: CASSHGSFSYNEQFF. The chain uses TRBV7-2 and TRBJ2-1; possible D gene TRBD2, 6 bases. CDR1 and CDR2 (germline): SGHTA, FQGNSA. V lost 5 bases, J lost 0 bases, and 11 bases lay in between. This CDR3 comprises 15 residues.

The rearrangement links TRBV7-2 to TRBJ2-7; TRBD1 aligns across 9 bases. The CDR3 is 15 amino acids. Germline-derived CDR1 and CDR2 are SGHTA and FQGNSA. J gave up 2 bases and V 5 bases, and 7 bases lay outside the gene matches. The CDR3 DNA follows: TGTGCCAGCAGCGGCGACAGGGGGGAGGCCTACGAGCAGTACTTC. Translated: CASSGDRGEAYEQYF.

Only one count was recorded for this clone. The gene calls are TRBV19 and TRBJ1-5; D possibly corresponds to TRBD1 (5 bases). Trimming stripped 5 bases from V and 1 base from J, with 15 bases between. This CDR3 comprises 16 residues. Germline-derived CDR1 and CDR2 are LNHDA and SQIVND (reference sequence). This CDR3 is CASSLVDKTSNQPQHF. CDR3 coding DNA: TGTGCCAGTAGTCTCGTGGACAAGACAAGCAATCAGCCCCAGCATTTT.

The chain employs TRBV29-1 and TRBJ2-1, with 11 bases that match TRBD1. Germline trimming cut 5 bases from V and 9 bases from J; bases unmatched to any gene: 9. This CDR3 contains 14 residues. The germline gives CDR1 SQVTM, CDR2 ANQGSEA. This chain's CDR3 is CSVLRDRGSGEQFF. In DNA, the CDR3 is TGCAGCGTTCTCCGGGACAGGGGGTCGGGTGAGCAGTTCTTC.

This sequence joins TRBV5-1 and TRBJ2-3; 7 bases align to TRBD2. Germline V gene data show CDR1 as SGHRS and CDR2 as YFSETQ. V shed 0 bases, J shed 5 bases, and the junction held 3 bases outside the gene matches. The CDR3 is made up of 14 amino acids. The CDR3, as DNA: TGCGCCAGCAGCTTGGAAGGGGAGGGAGATACGCAGTATTTT. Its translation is CASSLEGEGDTQYF.

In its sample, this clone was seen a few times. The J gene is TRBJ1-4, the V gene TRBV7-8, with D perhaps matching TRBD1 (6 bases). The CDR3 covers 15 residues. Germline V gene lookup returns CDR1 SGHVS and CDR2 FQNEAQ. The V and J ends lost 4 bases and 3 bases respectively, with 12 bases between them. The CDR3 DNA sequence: TGTGCCAGCAGCTCGTACAGGGCAGCTAATGAAAAACTGTTTTTT. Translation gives CASSSYRAANEKLFF.

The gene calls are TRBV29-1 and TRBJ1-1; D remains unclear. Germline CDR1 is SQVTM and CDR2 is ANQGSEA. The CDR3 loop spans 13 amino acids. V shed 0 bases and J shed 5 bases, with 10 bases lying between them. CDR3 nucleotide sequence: TGCAGCGTTGAAGATGTGGGAGGGACTGAAGCTTTCTTT. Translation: CSVEDVGGTEAFF. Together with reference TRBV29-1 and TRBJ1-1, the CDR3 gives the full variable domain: SAVISQKPSRDICQRGTSLTIQCQVDSQVTMMFWYRQQPGQSLTLIATANQGSEATYESGFVIDKFPISRPNLTFSTLTVSNMSPEDSSIYLCSVEDVGGTEAFFGQGTRLTVV.

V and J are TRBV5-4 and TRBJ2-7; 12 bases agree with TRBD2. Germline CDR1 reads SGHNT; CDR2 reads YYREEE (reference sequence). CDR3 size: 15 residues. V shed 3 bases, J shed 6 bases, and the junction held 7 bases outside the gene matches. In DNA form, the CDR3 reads TGTGCCAGCAGCTCAAAGACTAGCGGGAGTCCCGAGCAGTACTTC. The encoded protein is CASSSKTSGSPEQYF.

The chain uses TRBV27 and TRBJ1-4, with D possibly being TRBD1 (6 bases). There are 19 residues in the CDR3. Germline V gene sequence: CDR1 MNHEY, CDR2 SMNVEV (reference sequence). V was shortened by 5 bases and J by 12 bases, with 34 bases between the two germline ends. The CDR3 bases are TGTGCCAGCAGTCCGGGGGGGCTTGCACTGGGTAACCGAATTTTGGAACTGTTTTTT. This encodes CASSPGGLALGNRILELFF.

CDR3 nucleotide sequence: TGCGCCAGCACCCACGGGGGAAGTAACACTGAAGCTTTCTTT. This gives the protein CASTHGGSNTEAFF. The chain carries TRBV5-1 and TRBJ1-1; weak D call: TRBD1 (5 bases). The CDR3 spans 14 residues. V shed 6 bases and J shed 2 bases, with 14 bases lying between them. Germline CDR1 and CDR2: SGHRS and YFSETQ.

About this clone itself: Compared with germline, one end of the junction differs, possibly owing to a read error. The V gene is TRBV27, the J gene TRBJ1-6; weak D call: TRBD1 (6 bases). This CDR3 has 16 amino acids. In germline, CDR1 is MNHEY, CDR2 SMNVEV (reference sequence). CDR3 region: CASSPGQTLYNSPLHF. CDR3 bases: TGTGCCAGCAGCCCCGGACAGACCTTATATAATTCCCCCCTCCACTTT.

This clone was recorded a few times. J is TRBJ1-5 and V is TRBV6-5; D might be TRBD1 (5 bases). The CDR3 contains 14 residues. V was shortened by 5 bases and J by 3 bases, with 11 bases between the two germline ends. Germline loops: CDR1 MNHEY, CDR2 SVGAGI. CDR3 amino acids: CASSLDSYNQPQHF. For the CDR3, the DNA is TGTGCCAGCAGTCTCGACAGTTACAATCAGCCCCAGCATTTT.

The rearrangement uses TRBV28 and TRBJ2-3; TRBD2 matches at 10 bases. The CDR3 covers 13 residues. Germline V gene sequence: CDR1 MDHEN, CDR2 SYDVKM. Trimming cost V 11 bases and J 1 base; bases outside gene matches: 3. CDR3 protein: CAVSGRGTDTQYF. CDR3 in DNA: TGTGCCGTCAGCGGGAGGGGCACAGATACGCAGTATTTT.

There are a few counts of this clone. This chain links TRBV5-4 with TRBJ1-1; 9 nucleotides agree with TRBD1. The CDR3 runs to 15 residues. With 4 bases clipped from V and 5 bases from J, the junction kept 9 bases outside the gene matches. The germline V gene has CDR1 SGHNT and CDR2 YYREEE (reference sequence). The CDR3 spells CASSIPGTGWTEAFF. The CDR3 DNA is TGTGCCAGCAGCATCCCCGGGACAGGGTGGACTGAAGCTTTCTTT. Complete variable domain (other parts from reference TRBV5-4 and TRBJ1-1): ETGVTQSPTHLIKTRGQQVTLRCSSQSGHNTVSWYQQALGQGPQFIFQYYREEENGRGNFPPRFSGLQFPNYSSELNVNALELDDSALYLCASSIPGTGWTEAFFGQGTRLTVV.

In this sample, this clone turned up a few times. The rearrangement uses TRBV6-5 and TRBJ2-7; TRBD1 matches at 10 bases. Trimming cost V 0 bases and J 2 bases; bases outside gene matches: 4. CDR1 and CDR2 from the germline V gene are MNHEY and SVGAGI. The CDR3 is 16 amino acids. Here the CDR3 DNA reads TGTGCCAGCAGTTACTCCCGGGACAGGGGAACCTACGAGCAGTACTTC. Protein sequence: CASSYSRDRGTYEQYF.

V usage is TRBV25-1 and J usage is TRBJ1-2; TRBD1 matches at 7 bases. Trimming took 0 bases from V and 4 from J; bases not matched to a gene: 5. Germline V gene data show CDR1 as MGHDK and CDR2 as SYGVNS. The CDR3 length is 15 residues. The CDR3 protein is CASSEYEGAGYGYTF. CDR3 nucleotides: TGTGCCAGCAGTGAATATGAGGGGGCAGGCTATGGCTACACCTTC.

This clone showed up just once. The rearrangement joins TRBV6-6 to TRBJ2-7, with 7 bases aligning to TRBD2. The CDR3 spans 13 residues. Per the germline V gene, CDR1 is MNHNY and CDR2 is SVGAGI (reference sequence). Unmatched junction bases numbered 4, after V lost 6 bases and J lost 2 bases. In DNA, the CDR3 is TGTGCCAGCAGAAGCGGGACGGCCTACGAGCAGTACTTC. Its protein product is CASRSGTAYEQYF.

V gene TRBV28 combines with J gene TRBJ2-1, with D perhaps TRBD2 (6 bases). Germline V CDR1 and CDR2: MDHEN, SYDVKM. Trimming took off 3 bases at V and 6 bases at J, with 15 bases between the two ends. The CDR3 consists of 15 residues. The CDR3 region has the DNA TGTGCCAGCAGTTTTGGGCTGGGGGGAGGCAATGAGCAGTTCTTC. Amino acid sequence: CASSFGLGGGNEQFF.

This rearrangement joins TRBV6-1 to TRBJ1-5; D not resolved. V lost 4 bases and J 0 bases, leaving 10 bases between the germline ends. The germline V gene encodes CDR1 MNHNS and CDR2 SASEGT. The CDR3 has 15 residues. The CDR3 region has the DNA TGTGCCAGCAGTGCCGAGGAGTATAGCAATCAGCCCCAGCATTTT. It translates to CASSAEEYSNQPQHF.

CDR3 bases: TGTGCCAGCACCGGGGACAGTTCTCTCTATGGCTACACCTTC. Translating it yields CASTGDSSLYGYTF. The genes are TRBV2 and TRBJ1-2, with TRBD1 identical over 7 bases. After removal of 7 bases from V and 4 bases from J, the junction contained 9 bases not matched to a gene. The CDR3 consists of 14 residues. Per the germline V gene, CDR1 is SNHLY and CDR2 is FYNNEI.

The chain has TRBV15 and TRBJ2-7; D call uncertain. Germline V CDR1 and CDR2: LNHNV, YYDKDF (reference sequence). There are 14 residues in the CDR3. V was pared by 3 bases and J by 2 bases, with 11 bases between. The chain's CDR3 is CATSSTKPPYEQYF. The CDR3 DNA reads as TGTGCCACCAGCAGTACAAAACCTCCCTACGAGCAGTACTTC.

The CDR3, as DNA: TGTGCCAGTAGTATCCGGACATTGCGCGAGCAGTACTTC. As protein: CASSIRTLREQYF. The rearrangement uses TRBV19 and TRBJ2-7, with TRBD1 as a possible D gene (5 bases). The CDR3 runs 13 residues. Germline CDR1 is LNHDA and CDR2 is SQIVND (reference sequence). V shed 3 bases and J shed 6 bases, with 12 bases lying between them.

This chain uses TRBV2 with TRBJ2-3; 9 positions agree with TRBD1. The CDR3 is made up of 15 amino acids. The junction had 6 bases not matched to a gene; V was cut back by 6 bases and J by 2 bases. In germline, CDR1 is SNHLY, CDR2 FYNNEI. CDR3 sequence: CASSPDRGYTDTQYF. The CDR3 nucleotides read TGTGCCAGCAGCCCGGACAGGGGTTACACAGATACGCAGTATTTT.

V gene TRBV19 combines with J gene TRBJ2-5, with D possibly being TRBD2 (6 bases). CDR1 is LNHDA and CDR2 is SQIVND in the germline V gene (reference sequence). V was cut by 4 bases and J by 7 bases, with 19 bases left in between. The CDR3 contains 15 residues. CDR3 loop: CASSTRLVQSGTQYF. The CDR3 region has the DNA TGTGCCAGTAGTACCCGACTAGTCCAGTCCGGGACCCAGTACTTC. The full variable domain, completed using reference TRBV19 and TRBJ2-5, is DGGITQSPKYLFRKEGQNVTLSCEQNLNHDAMYWYRQDPGQGLRLIYYSQIVNDFQKGDIAEGYSVSREKKESFPLTVTSAQKNPTAFYLCASSTRLVQSGTQYFGPGTRLLVL.

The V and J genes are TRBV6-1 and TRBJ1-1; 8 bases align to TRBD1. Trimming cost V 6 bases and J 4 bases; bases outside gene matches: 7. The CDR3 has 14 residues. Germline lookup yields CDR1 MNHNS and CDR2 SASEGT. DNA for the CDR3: TGTGCCAGCAGCCTCACAGGGGGACTCACTGAAGCTTTCTTT. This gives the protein CASSLTGGLTEAFF.

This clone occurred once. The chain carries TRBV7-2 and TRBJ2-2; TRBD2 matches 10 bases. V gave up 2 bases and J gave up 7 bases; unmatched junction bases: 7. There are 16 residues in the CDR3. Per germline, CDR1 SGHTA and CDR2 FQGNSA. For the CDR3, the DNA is TGTGCCAGCAGCTTACAGCCTAGCGGGAGTGGCGGGGAGCTGTTTTTT. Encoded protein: CASSLQPSGSGGELFF.

CDR3 bases: TGTGCCATCAGGGGGGCAAGCACAGATACGCAGTATTTT. Encoded protein: CAIRGASTDTQYF. This rearrangement joins TRBV10-3 to TRBJ2-3, with D perhaps matching TRBD1 (6 bases). The V end lost 6 bases, the J end lost 0 bases, and 7 bases lay between the germline ends. Germline V gene data show CDR1 as ENHRY and CDR2 as SYGVKD. This CDR3 spans 13 amino acids.

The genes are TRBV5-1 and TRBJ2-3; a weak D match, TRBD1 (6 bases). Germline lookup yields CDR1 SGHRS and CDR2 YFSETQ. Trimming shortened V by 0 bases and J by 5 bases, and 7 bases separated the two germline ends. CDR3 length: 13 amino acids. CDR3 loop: CASSLGTVDTQYF. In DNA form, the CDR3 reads TGCGCCAGCAGCTTGGGGACAGTAGATACGCAGTATTTT.

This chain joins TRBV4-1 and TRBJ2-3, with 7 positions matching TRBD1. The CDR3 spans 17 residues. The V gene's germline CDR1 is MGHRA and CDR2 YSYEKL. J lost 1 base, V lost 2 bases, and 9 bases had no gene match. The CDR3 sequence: CASSQPTRGTRTDTQYF. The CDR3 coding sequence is TGCGCCAGCAGCCAACCCACCAGGGGGACCCGCACAGATACGCAGTATTTT.

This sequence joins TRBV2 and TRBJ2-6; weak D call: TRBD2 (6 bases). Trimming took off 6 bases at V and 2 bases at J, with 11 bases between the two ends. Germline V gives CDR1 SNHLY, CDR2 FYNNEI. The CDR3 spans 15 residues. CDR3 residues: CASREREAGANVLTF. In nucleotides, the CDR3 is TGTGCCAGCAGGGAAAGGGAGGCTGGGGCCAACGTCCTGACTTTC.

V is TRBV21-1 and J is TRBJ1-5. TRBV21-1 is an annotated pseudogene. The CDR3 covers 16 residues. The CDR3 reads CASNSPQAGEFQPQHF. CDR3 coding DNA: TGTGCCAGCAACTCCCCTCAGGCTGGGGAGTTCCAGCCCCAGCATTTT.